This T cell receptor beta chain was observed in a study of vaccination effects on CD4 cells after COVID-19. The repertoire was sequenced with immunoSEQ multiplex PCR; TCRdb's copy has only in-frame clones and lacks some. The table lists 70,000 or so clones, 65% to 75% of them singletons, with about 5% in the top ten. Trimming took 5 bases from V and 0 from J, leaving 11 bases between them. This CDR3 is built from 15 residues. From germline, CDR1 is SGHAT and CDR2 FQNNGV. Antigen-specific CD4+ T cells were expanded (with viral peptide pools) by the ViraFEST assay ahead of sequencing. With roughly 10 days of culture completed, CD4+ T cells were isolated. SARS-CoV-2 infected the person between March and December 2020, as confirmed by PCR. This clone appeared a few times. The antigen remains undetermined.

The sequenced sample was CD4+ T cells from PBMCs cultured with HIV peptides, obtained before COVID-19 vaccination. The subset denotes: HIV-1 Nef peptide pool negative control/reference culture. V is TRBV11-2 and J is TRBJ1-5, with no clear D. The clonotype comes from a human donor who had a prior SARS-CoV-2 infection. CDR3 protein: CASSPERGSNQPQHF. The CDR3 region has the DNA TGTGCCAGCAGCCCAGAACGGGGTAGCAATCAGCCCCAGCATTTT.